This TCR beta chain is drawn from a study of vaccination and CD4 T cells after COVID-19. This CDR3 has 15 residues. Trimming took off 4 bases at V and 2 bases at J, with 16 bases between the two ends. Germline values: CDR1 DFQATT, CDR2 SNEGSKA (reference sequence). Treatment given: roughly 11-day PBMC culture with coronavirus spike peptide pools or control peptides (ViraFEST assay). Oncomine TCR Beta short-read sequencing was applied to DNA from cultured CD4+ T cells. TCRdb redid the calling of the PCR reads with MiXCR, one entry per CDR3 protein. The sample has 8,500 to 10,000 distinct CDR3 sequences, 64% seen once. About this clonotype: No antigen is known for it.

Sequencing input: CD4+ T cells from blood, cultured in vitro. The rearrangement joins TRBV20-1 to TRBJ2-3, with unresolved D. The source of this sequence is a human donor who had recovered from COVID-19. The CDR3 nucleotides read TGCAGTGCTATCAGACGTAGGAACCCCACAGATACGCAGTATTTT. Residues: CSAIRRRNPTDTQYF.